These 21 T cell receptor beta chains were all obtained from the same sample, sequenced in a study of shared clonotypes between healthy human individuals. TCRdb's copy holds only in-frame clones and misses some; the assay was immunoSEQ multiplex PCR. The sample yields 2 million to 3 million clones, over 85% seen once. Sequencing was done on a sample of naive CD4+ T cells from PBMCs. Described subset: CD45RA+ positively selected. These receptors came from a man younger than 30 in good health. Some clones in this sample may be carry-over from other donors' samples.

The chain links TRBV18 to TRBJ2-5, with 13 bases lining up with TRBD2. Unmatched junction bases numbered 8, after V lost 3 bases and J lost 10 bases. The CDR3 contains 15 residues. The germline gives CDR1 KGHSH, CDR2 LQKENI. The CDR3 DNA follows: TGTGCCAGCTCACCCACAGGACTAGCGGGAGTCGTCCAGTACTTC. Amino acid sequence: CASSPTGLAGVVQYF.

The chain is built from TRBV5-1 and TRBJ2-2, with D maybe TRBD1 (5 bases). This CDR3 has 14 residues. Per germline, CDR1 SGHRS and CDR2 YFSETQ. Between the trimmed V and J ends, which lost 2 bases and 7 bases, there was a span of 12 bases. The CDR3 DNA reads TGCGCCAGCAGCTTAGGCGCCACAGGCGGGGAGCTGTTTTTT. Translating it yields CASSLGATGGELFF.

CDR3 in amino acids: CASSEGGRTVDEQYF. The CDR3 DNA is TGTGCCAGCAGTGAAGGCGGGCGGACGGTAGACGAGCAGTACTTC. The genes are TRBV25-1 and TRBJ2-7, with D tentatively TRBD2 (5 bases). The CDR3 is made up of 15 amino acids. With 2 bases removed from V and 5 bases from J, the gap between germline ends came to 16 bases. Germline assignment: CDR1 MGHDK and CDR2 SYGVNS.

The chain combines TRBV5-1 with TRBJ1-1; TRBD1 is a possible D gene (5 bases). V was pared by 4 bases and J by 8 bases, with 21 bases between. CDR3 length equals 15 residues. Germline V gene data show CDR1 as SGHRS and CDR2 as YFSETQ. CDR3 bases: TGCGCCAGCAGCCCGGAGGGTCTGAGAGGGACCGAAGCTTTCTTT. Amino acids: CASSPEGLRGTEAFF.

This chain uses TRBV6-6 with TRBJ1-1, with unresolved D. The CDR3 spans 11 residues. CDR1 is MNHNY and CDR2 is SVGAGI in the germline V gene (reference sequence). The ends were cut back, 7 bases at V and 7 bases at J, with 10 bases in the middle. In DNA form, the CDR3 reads TGTGCCAGCACCGAGGGTCTTGAAGCTTTCTTT. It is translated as CASTEGLEAFF.

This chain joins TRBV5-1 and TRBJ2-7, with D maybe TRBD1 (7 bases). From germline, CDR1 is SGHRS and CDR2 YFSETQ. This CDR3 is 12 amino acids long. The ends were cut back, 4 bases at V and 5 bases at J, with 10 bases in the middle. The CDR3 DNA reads TGCGCCAGCAGCCCCAGGGGGGACGAGCAGTACTTC. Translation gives CASSPRGDEQYF.

Here the CDR3 reads CASTPGTGGGTEAFF. The DNA of the CDR3 is TGTGCCAGCACCCCCGGGACAGGGGGCGGAACTGAAGCTTTCTTT. V is TRBV7-8 and J is TRBJ1-1; 12 nucleotides agree with TRBD1. After removal of 7 bases from V and 5 bases from J, the junction contained 8 bases not matched to a gene. Germline CDR1 SGHVS, CDR2 FQNEAQ. The CDR3 covers 15 residues.

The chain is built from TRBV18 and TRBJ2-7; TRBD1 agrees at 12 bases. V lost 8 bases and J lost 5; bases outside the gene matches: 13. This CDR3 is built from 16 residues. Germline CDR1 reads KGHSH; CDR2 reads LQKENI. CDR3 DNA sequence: TGTGCCAGCCGAAATCCGGGACAGGGGGCTGTCAACGAGCAGTACTTC. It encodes CASRNPGQGAVNEQYF.

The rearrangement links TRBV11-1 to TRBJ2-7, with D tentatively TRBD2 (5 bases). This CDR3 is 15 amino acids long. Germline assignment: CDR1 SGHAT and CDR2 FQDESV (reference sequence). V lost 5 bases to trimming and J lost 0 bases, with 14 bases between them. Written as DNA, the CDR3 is TGTGCCAGCAGCATGGGCCGGGGAAGCTCCTACGAGCAGTACTTC. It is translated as CASSMGRGSSYEQYF. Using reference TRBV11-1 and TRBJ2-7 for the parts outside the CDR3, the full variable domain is EAEVAQSPRYKITEKSQAVAFWCDPISGHATLYWYRQILGQGPELLVQFQDESVVDDSQLPKDRFSAERLKGVDSTLKIQPAELGDSAMYLCASSMGRGSSYEQYFGPGTRLTVT.

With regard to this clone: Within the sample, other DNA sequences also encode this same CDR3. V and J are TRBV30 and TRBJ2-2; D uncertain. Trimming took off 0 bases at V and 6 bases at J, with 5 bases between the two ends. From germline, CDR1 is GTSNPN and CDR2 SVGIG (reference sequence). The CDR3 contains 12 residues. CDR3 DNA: TGTGCCTGGAGTGTGCTCCCCGGGGAGCTGTTTTTT. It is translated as CAWSVLPGELFF.

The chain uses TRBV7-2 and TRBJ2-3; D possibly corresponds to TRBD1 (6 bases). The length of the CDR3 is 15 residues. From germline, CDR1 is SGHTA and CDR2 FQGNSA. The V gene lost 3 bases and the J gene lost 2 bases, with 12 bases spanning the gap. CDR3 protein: CASSLDRYYTDTQYF. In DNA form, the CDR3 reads TGTGCCAGCAGCTTGGACAGATACTACACAGATACGCAGTATTTT.

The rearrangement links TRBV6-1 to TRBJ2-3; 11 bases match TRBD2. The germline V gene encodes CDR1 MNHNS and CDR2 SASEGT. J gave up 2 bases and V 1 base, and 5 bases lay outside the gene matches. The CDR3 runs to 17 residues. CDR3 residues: CASSEGRLAGFTDTQYF. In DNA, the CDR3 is TGTGCCAGCAGTGAAGGACGACTAGCGGGATTCACAGATACGCAGTATTTT.

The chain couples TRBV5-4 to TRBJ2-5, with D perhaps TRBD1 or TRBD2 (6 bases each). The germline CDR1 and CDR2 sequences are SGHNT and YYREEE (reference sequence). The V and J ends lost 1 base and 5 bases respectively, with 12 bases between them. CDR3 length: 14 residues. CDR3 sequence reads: CASSLFVGGETQYF. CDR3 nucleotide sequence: TGTGCCAGCAGCTTGTTTGTGGGGGGCGAGACCCAGTACTTC.

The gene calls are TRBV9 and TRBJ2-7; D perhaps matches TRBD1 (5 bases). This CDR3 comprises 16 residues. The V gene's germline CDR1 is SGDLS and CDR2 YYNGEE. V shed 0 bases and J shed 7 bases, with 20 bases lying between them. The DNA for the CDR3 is TGTGCCAGCAGCGTAGCTTGGGGCAGCCGCCTGGGGGAGCAGTACTTC. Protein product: CASSVAWGSRLGEQYF.

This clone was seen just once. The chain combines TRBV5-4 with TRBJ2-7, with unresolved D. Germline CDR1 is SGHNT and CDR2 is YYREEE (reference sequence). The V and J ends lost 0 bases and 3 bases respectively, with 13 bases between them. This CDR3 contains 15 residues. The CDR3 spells CASSLEPYLVYEQYF. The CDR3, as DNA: TGTGCCAGCAGCTTGGAGCCCTACCTGGTCTACGAGCAGTACTTC.

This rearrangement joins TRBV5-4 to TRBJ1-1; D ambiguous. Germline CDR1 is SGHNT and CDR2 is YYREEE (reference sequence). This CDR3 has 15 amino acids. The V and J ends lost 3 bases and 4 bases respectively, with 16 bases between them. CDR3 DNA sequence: TGTGCCAGCAGCTCGAAATGGGGTGACCTCACTGAAGCTTTCTTT. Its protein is CASSSKWGDLTEAFF.

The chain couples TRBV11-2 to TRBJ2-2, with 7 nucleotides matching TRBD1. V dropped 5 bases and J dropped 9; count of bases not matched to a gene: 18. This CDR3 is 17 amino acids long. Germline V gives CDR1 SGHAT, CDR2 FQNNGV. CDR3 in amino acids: CASSPFTGQTLGRELFF. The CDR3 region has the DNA TGTGCCAGCAGCCCGTTTACGGGACAGACGTTAGGACGGGAGCTGTTTTTT.

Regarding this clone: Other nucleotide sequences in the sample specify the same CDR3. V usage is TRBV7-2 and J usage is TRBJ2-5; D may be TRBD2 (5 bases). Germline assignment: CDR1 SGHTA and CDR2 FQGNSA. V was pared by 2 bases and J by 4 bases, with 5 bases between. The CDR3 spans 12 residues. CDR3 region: CASSLRGETQYF. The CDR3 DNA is TGTGCCAGCAGCTTACGGGGAGAGACCCAGTACTTC.

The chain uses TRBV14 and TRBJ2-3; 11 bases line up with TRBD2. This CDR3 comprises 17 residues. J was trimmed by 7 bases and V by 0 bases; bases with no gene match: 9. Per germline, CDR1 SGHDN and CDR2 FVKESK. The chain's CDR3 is CASSQEVAGGPRNTQYF. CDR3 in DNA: TGTGCCAGCAGCCAAGAGGTAGCGGGAGGGCCTAGAAATACGCAGTATTTT.

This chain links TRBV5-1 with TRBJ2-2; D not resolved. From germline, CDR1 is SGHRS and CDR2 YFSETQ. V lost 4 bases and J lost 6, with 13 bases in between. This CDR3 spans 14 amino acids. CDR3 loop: CASSALFVPGELFF. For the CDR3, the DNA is TGCGCCAGCAGCGCATTATTTGTGCCCGGGGAGCTGTTTTTT.

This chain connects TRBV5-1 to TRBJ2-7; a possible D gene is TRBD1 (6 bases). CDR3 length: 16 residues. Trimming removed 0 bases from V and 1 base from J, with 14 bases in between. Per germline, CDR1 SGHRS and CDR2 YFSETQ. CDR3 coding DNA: TGCGCCAGCAGCTTGGGGGCGGCAGGGGTGTCCTACGAGCAGTACTTC. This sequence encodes CASSLGAAGVSYEQYF.